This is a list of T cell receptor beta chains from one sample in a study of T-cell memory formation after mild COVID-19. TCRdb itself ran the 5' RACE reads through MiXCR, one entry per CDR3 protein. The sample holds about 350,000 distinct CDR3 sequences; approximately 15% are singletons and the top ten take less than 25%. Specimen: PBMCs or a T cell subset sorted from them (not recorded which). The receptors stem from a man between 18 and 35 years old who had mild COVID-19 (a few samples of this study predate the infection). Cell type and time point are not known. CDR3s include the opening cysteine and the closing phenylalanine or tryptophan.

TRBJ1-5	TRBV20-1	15	CSATMGVEGNQPQHF
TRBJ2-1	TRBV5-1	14	CASSQDSSYNEQFF
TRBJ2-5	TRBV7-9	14	CASSQRGQRETQYF
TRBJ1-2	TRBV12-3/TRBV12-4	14	CASSPQGTNYGYTF
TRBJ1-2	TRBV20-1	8	CSARGYTF
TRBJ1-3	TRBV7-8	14	CASSLPSRGNTIYF
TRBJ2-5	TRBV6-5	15	CASSSASGGGETQYF
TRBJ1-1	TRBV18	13	CASRSPSDTEAFF
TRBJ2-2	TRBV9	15	CASSVRAGDTGELFF
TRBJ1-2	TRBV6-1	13	CASRDILNYGYTF
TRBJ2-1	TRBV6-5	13	CASGRGQAAEQFF
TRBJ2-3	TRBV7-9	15	CASSLAPGDADTQYF
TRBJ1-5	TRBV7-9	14	CASSSGGRDQPQHF
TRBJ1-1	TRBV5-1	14	CASSWGGIGTEAFF
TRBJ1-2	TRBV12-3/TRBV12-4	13	CASSLRESQGYTF
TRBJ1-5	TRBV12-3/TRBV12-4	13	CASSFRPNQPQHF
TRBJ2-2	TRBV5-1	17	CASSPRGQGAFPGELFF
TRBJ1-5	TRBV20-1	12	CSASQGSQPQHF
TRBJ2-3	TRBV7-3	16	CASSPQQGTSTDTQYF
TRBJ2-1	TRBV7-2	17	CASSLVAGLAGGNEQFF
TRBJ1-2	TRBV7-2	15	CASSLVGGANYGYTF
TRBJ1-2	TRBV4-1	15	CASSQVWGQGYGYTF
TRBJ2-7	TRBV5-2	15	CASSLISGDSYEQYF
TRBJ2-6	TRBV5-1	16	CASSLVMGLEANVLTF
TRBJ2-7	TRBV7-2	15	CASSGAGRSSYEQYF
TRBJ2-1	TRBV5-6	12	CASTGPTREQFF
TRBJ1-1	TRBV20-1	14	CSARVPGQSPEAFF
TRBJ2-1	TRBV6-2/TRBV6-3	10	CASRSSEQFF
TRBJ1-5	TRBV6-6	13	CASSARGEQPQHF
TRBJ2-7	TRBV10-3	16	CAISDLKRQGAGEQYF
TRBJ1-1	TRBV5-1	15	CASSIQQGTNTEAFF
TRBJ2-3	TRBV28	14	CASSLTGGENTQYF
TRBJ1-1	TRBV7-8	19	CASSLTVLRRQTMNTEAFF
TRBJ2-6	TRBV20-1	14	CSAAGSSGANVLTF
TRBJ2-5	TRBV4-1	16	CASSQVAGANQETQYF
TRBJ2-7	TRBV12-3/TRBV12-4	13	CASSYHPGREQYF
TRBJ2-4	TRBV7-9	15	CASSLLQGGENIQYF
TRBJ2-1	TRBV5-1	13	CASSLDAYNEQFF
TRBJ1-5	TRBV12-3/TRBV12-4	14	CASSTGSGYQPQHF
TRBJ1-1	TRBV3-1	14	CASSDGRRLKEAFF
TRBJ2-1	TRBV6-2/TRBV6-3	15	CASSYHRGPYNEQFF
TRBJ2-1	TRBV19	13	CASSLRGRGEQFF
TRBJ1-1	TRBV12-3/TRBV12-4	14	CASSFSGSNTEAFF
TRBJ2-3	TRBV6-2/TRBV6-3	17	CASSYSGSRRVADTQYF
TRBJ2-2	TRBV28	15	CASSKGQEVTGELFF
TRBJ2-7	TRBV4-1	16	CASSQDPLPSSYEQYF
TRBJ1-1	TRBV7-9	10	CASSATEAFF
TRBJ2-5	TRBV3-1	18	CASSQDFRAGGSQETQYF
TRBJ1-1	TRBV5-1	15	CASSPGTGGKTEAFF
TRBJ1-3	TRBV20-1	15	CSAPRGRPSGNTIYF
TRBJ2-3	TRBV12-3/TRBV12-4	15	CATTPRTTDTDTQYF